This TCR beta chain was documented in a study of blood T cell repertoires in COVID-19. At the level of the study: Sites across the United States, Italy and Spain contributed samples from acute and convalescent COVID-19. From T cells, B-cell-depleted T cells, or PBMCs came the material, which was cDNA or gDNA.

As originally analysed: Researchers report that nucleated cell counts were estimated from reference gene primer amplification. The protocol was immunoSEQ multiplex PCR, while the TCRdb copy is restricted to in-frame clones and leaves out a portion. V and J calls and clone size are those listed in that table; D and trimming were worked out from the DNA. Among around 250,000 clones listed, around 86% were seen once. CDR1 and CDR2 (germline): SNHLY, FYNNEI. Trimming removed 0 bases from V and 5 bases from J, with 8 bases in between. The CDR3 extends over 14 amino acids. The count of this clone is one. Sequences were obtained from peripheral blood. The source of this sequence is an older woman who had recovered from COVID-19. The V and J genes are TRBV2 and TRBJ2-4, with D perhaps TRBD1 (5 bases). CDR3 DNA sequence: TGTGCCAGCAGTGAAGCTGGCAGGGAAAACATTCAGTACTTC. Protein sequence: CASSEAGRENIQYF.